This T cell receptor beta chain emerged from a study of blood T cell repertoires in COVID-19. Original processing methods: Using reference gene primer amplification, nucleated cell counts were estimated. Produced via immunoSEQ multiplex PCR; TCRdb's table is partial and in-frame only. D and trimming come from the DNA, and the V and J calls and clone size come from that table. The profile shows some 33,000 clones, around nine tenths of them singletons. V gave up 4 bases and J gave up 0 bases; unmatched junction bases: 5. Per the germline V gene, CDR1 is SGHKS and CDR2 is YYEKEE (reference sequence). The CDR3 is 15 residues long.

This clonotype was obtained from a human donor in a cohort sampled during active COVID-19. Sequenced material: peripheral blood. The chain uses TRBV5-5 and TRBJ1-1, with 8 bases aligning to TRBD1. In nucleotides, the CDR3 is TGTGCCAGCAGCCGCCAGGGGGCCCTGAACACTGAAGCTTTCTTT. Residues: CASSRQGALNTEAFF.